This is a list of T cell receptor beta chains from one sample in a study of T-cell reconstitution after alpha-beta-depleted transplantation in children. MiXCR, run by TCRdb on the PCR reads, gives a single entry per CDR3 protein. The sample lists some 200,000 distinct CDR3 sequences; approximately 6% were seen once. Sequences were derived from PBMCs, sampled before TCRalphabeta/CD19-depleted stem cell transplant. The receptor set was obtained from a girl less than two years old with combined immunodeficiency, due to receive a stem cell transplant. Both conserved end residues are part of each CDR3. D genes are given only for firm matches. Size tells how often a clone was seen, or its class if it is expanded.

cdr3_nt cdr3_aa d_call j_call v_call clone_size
TGCAGTGCTGGGGACCAGTTTAAAACAACTAATGAAAAACTGTTTTTT CSAGDQFKTTNEKLFF - TRBJ1-4 TRBV20-1 many
TGTGCCAGCAGTGATTGGGGGCAAAAGGGGACCGGGGAGCTGTTTTTT CASSDWGQKGTGELFF - TRBJ2-2 TRBV2 many
TGTGCCAGCAGTTACTCGAGCGTGGAGGGCCCAAGCTCCTACAATGAGCAGTTCTTC CASSYSSVEGPSSYNEQFF - TRBJ2-1 TRBV6-5 many
TGTGCCAGCAGCCCGTCCTTGTGGACAGGGCAGAATGAGCAGTTCTTC CASSPSLWTGQNEQFF TRBD1 TRBJ2-1 TRBV3-1 once
TGTGCCAGCAGTTTCATAGGGACCGAGACCCAGTACTTC CASSFIGTETQYF - TRBJ2-5 TRBV28 many
TGCAGTGCTGGAGAGGCCGACGTCGGGGAGCAGTACTTC CSAGEADVGEQYF - TRBJ2-7 TRBV20-1 few
TGCAGTGCTAGAGATCTGAGCGGGAGATCTAGCACAGATACGCAGTATTTT CSARDLSGRSSTDTQYF TRBD2 TRBJ2-3 TRBV20-1 many
TGCAGCGTTGACGCGGGGGGGTACACCTTC CSVDAGGYTF - TRBJ1-2 TRBV29-1 few
TGTGCCAGCAGCCGCACACGAGACAGGCTCTACACAGATACGCAGTATTTT CASSRTRDRLYTDTQYF - TRBJ2-3 TRBV7-6 many
TGTGCCAGCTCAGTCACAGGGACCGAATCACCCCTCCACTTT CASSVTGTESPLHF - TRBJ1-6 TRBV18 few
TGCAGTGCGAGAGCGGGACCGGGCCTCCAAGAGACCCAGTACTTC CSARAGPGLQETQYF TRBD2 TRBJ2-5 TRBV20-1 many
TGTGCCAGCAGTTATTCCATAGCGGTTAGCTCCTACAATGAGCAGTTCTTC CASSYSIAVSSYNEQFF - TRBJ2-1 TRBV6-2/TRBV6-3 many
TGCAGCGTAATAAGGGAGGGCTATGGCTACACCTTC CSVIREGYGYTF - TRBJ1-2 TRBV29-1 many
TGTGCCAGCAGTTTTGCCGCTAGCGGGGCAAACACCGGGGAGCTGTTTTTT CASSFAASGANTGELFF TRBD2 TRBJ2-2 TRBV27 many
TGTGCCAGCAGTATCGGGCCCCCGGGCATCTACGAGCAGTACTTC CASSIGPPGIYEQYF - TRBJ2-7 TRBV12-3/TRBV12-4 many
TGCAGTGCTCCGCCCGCGGCGTTTTGGGTAGGGACCCAGTACTTC CSAPPAAFWVGTQYF - TRBJ2-5 TRBV20-1 few